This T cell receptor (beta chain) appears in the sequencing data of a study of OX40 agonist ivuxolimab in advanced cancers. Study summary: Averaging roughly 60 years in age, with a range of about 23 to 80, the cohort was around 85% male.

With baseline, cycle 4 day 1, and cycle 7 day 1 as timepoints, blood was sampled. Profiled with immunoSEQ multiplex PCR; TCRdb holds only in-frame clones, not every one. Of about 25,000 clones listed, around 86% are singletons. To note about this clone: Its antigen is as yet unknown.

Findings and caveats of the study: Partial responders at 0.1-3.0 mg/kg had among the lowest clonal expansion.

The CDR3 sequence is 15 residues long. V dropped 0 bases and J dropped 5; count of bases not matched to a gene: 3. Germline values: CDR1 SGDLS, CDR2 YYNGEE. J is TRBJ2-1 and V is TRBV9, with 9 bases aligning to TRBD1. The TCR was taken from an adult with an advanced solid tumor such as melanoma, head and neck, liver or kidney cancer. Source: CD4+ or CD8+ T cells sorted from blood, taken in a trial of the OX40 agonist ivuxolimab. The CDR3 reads CASSVEGQGHNEQFF. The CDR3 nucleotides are TGTGCCAGCAGCGTAGAGGGACAGGGACACAATGAGCAGTTCTTC.